The TCR beta chain under discussion was sequenced for a study of T-cell memory formation after mild COVID-19. For the study at large: Largely, TCR clusters stayed within a single donor.

Constant-segment primers served in 5'RACE that generated TCR alpha and TCR beta cDNA libraries bearing sample barcodes and UMIs. MiXCR, applied by TCRdb to the 5' RACE reads, yields one record per CDR3 protein. The sample includes over 9,500 distinct CDR3 sequences, around 15% of them seen just once. The germline V gene encodes CDR1 MNHEY and CDR2 SVGAGI. The CDR3 length is 13 residues. The germline V and J ends were trimmed by 6 bases and 1 base, with 10 bases remaining between them. The study's findings and limits: Cross-reactive memory seemingly joined, as some responding clones were found in pre-infection memory. Largely, contracting CD4+ clones fell within CM and EM, and contracting CD8+ clones within EMRA.

This clonotype has a count of ten or more. Its antigen is not identified. This TCR derives from a man aged 18 to 30 who had mild COVID-19 (a few samples of this study predate the infection). Cell type and time point are not known. The sequencing sample was made of PBMCs or a T cell subset sorted from them (not recorded which). The chain employs TRBV6-5 and TRBJ2-7; tentative D call: TRBD1 (5 bases). The chain's CDR3 is CASRRQGSYEQYV. In nucleotides, the CDR3 is TGTGCCAGCAGGAGGCAGGGATCCTACGAGCAGTACGTC.